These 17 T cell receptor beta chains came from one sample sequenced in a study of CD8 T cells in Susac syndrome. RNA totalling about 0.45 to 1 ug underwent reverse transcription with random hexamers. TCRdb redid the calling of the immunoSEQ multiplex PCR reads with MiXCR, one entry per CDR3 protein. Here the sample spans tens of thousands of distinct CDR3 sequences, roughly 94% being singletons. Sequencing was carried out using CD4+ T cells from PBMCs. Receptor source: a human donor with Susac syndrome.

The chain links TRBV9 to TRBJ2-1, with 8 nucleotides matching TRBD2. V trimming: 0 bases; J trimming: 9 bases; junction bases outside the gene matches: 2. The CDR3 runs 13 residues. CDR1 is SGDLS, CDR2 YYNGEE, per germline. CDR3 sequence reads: CASSVGLATEQFF. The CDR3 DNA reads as TGTGCCAGCAGCGTAGGACTAGCGACTGAGCAGTTCTTC.

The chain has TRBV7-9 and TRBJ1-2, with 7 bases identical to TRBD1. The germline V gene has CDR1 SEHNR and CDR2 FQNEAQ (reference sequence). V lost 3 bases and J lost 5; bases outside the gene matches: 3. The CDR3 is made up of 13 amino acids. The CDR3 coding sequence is TGTGCCAGCAGCTTGACAGGGTTGTATGGCTACACCTTC. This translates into CASSLTGLYGYTF.

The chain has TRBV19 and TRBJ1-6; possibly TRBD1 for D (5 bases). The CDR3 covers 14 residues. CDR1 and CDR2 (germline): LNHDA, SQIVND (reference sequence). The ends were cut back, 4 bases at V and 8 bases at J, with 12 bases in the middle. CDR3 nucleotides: TGTGCCAGTAGTACCCGACGGGGGGATTCACCCCTCCACTTT. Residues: CASSTRRGDSPLHF.

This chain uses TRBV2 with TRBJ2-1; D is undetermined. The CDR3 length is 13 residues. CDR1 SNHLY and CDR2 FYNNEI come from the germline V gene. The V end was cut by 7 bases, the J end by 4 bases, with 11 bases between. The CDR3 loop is CASTAAGYNEQFF. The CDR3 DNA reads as TGTGCCAGCACGGCAGCCGGGTACAATGAGCAGTTCTTC.

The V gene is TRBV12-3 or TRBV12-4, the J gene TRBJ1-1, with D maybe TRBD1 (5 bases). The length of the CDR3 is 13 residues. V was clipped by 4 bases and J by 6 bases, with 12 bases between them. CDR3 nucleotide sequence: TGTGCCAGCAGTTGGGGTGGGGCACCTGAAGCTTTCTTT. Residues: CASSWGGAPEAFF.

The CDR3 sequence: CASSLELGSYNEQFF. The CDR3 DNA reads TGTGCCAGCAGCTTGGAGTTGGGTTCCTACAATGAGCAGTTCTTC. V usage is TRBV5-4 and J usage is TRBJ2-1; D gene ambiguous. The CDR3 runs 15 residues. The germline V gene has CDR1 SGHNT and CDR2 YYREEE (reference sequence). V shed 0 bases and J shed 1 base, with 8 bases lying between them.

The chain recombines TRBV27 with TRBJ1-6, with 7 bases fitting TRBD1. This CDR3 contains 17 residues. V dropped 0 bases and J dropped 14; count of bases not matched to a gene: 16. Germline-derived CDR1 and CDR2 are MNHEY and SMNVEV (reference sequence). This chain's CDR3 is CASSLSGRRDSPFTLHF. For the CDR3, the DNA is TGTGCCAGCAGTTTATCGGGTCGACGGGACAGTCCCTTTACCCTCCACTTT.

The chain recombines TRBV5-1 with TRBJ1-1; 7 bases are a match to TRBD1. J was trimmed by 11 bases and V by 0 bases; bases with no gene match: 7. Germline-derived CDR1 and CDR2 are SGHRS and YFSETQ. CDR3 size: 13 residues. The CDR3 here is CASSLASTGEAFF. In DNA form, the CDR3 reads TGCGCCAGCAGCTTGGCCTCCACAGGGGAGGCTTTCTTT.

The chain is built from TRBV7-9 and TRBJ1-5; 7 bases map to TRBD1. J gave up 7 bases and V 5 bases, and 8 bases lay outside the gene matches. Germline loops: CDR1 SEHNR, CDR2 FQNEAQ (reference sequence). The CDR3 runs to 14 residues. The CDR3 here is CASSPLAGGQPQHF. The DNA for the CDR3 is TGTGCCAGCAGCCCCCTGGCAGGGGGGCAGCCCCAGCATTTT.

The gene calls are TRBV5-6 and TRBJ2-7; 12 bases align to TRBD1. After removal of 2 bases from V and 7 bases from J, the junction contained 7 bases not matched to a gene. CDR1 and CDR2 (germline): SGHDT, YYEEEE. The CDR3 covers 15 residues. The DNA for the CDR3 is TGTGCCAGCAGCTTACCGGGACAGGGGGCGTGGGAGCAGTACTTC. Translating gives CASSLPGQGAWEQYF.

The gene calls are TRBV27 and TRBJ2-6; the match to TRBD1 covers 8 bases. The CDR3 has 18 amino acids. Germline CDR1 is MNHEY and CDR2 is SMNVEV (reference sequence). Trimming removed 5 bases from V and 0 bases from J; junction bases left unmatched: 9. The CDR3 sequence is CASSTTTGAISGANVLTF. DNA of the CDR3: TGTGCCAGCAGTACAACGACAGGGGCGATCTCTGGGGCCAACGTCCTGACTTTC.

CDR3 sequence: CASSQGVWWGYTF. The CDR3 DNA is TGTGCCAGCAGCCAAGGGGTATGGTGGGGCTACACCTTC. The V and J genes are TRBV14 and TRBJ1-2; D ambiguous. This CDR3 region has 13 residues. CDR1 is SGHDN, CDR2 FVKESK, per germline. The V gene lost 1 base and the J gene lost 8 bases, with 11 bases spanning the gap.

The CDR3 DNA follows: TGTGCCAGTAGTATATCGCAGGGGAGCGGGGCCAACGTCCTGACTTTC. Translated, it gives CASSISQGSGANVLTF. The chain couples TRBV19 to TRBJ2-6; D might be TRBD1 (6 bases). The germline V and J ends were trimmed by 2 bases and 4 bases, with 12 bases remaining between them. Germline CDR1 and CDR2: LNHDA and SQIVND (reference sequence). This CDR3 contains 16 residues.

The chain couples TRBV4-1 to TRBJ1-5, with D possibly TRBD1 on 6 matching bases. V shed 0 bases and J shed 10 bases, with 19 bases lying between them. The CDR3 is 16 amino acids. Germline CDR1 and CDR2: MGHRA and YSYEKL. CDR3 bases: TGCGCCAGCAGCCAAGATGGGGGCCGGCGGATAGAACCCCAGCATTTT. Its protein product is CASSQDGGRRIEPQHF.

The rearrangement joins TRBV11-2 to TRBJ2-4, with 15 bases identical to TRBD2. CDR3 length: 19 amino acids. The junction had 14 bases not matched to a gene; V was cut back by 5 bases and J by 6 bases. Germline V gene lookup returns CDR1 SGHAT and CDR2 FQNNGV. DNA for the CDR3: TGTGCCAGCAGCCCGAACCTGGGACTAGCGGGGGGATCGCGAAACATTCAGTACTTC. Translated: CASSPNLGLAGGSRNIQYF.

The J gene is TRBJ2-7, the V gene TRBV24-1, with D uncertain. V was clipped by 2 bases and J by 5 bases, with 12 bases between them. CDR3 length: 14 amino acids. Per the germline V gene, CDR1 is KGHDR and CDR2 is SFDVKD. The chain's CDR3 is CATSDSTVPDEQYF. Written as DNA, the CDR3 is TGTGCCACCAGTGATTCTACTGTTCCGGACGAGCAGTACTTC.

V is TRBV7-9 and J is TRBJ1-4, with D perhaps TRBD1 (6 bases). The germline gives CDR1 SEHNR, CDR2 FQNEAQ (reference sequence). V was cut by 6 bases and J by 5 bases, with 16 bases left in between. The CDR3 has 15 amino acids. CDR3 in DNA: TGTGCCAGCAGTTCCACAGGGTCGAGAAATGAAAAACTGTTTTTT. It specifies CASSSTGSRNEKLFF.